One sample yielded the 8 T cell receptor beta chains listed below, sequenced in a study of blood T cell repertoires in COVID-19. TCRdb's copy holds only in-frame clones and misses some; the assay was immunoSEQ multiplex PCR. This table has around 200,000 clones, about 87% appearing once. The sample was peripheral blood. The source of these receptors is a man aged 40-49 years with active or convalescent COVID-19.

The V and J genes are TRBV6-5 and TRBJ2-7; D ambiguous. Germline V lookup: CDR1 MNHEY, CDR2 SVGAGI. Trimming removed 5 bases from V and 5 bases from J, with 7 bases in between. This CDR3 has 11 residues. Here the CDR3 DNA reads TGTGCCAGCAGTCCACTCGACGAGCAGTACTTC. This gives the protein CASSPLDEQYF.

The V call is TRBV7-2, the J call TRBJ1-5; maybe TRBD1 (5 bases). The CDR3 contains 17 residues. Trimming took 5 bases from V and 3 from J, leaving 20 bases between them. From germline, CDR1 is SGHTA and CDR2 FQGNSA. The CDR3, as DNA: TGTGCCAGCAGCCCCATGGGCGGCGGGGGATCCAATCAGCCCCAGCATTTT. This sequence encodes CASSPMGGGGSNQPQHF. The whole variable domain, filled in from reference TRBV7-2 and TRBJ1-5, reads GAGVSQSPSNKVTEKGKDVELRCDPISGHTALYWYRQSLGQGLEFLIYFQGNSAPDKSGLPSDRFSAERTGGSVSTLTIQRTQQEDSAVYLCASSPMGGGGSNQPQHFGDGTRLSIL.

This chain uses TRBV6-1 with TRBJ1-4; 11 positions agree with TRBD1. Germline V gene sequence: CDR1 MNHNS, CDR2 SASEGT. The CDR3 runs 15 residues. The ends lost 3 bases at V and 8 bases at J; junction bases unmatched: 5. CDR3: CASSDRTGGAEKLFF. The CDR3 bases are TGTGCCAGCAGTGATAGGACAGGGGGCGCGGAAAAACTGTTTTTT.

The V and J genes are TRBV2 and TRBJ1-6, with no clear D. V lost 8 bases to trimming and J lost 6 bases, with 5 bases between them. From germline, CDR1 is SNHLY and CDR2 FYNNEI. This CDR3 has 11 residues. The CDR3, as DNA: TGTGCCAGCGGACTTAATTCACCCCTCCACTTT. Translating it yields CASGLNSPLHF.

The chain carries TRBV25-1 and TRBJ1-4, with 10 bases aligning to TRBD1. CDR1 and CDR2 from the germline V gene are MGHDK and SYGVNS. V shed 4 bases, J shed 13 bases, and the junction held 3 bases outside the gene matches. The CDR3 is 12 residues long. The CDR3 DNA is TGTGCCAGCAGTGGTTGGGACAGGGGACTGTTTTTT. It translates to CASSGWDRGLFF.

V is TRBV5-1 and J is TRBJ2-3, with 12 bases aligning to TRBD2. The germline V gene has CDR1 SGHRS and CDR2 YFSETQ. This CDR3 has 17 amino acids. V lost 6 bases to trimming and J lost 0 bases; unmatched junction nucleotides: 8. DNA of the CDR3: TGCGCCAGCACCACTAGCGGGGGGCCTTCTAGCACAGATACGCAGTATTTT. Its protein product is CASTTSGGPSSTDTQYF.

The chain is built from TRBV12-3 or TRBV12-4 and TRBJ1-4; tentatively, D is TRBD1 (5 bases). Deletions cut 6 bases from V and 6 bases from J, with 8 bases between. The CDR3 consists of 12 residues. The CDR3 DNA follows: TGTGCCAGCAGGGGAGGGGATGAAAAACTGTTTTTT. It codes for CASRGGDEKLFF.

The chain is built from TRBV4-1 and TRBJ1-5, with TRBD1 as a possible D gene (5 bases). Looked up from germline, CDR1 is MGHRA and CDR2 is YSYEKL. V lost 4 bases, J lost 1 base, and 17 bases lay in between. The CDR3 is made up of 17 amino acids. The CDR3 DNA reads TGCGCCAGCAGCCCCAAGGGCCAGGGCCTAAGCAATCAGCCCCAGCATTTT. Protein: CASSPKGQGLSNQPQHF.